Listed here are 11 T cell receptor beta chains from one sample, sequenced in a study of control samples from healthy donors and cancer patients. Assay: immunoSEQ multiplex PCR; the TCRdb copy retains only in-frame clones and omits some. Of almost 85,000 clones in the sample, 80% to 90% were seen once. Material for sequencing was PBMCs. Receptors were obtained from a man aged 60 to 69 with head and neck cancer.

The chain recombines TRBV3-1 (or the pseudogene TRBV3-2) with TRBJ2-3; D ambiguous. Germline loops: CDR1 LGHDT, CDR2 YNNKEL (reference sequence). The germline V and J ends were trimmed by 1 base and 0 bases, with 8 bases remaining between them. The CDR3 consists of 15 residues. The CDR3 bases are TGTGCCAGCAGCCAAGCCGTCCTTAGCACAGATACGCAGTATTTT. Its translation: CASSQAVLSTDTQYF.

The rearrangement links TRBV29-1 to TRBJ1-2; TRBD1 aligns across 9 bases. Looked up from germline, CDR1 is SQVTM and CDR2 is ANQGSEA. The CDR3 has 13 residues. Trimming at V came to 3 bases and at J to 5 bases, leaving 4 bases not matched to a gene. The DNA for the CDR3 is TGCAGCGTTGACGTGGGACAGGGTTATGGCTACACCTTC. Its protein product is CSVDVGQGYGYTF.

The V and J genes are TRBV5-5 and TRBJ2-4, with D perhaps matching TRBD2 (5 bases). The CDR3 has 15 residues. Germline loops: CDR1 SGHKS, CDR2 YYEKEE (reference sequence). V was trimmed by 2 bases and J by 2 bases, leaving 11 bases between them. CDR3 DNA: TGTGCCAGCAGCTTTTTGGAGGCGACCAAAAACATTCAGTACTTC. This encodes CASSFLEATKNIQYF.

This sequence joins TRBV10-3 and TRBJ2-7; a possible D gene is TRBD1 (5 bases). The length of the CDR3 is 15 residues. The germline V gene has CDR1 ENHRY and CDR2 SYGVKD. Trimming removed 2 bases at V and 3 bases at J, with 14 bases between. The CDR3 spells CAISERTRAVYEQYF. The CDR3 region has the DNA TGTGCCATCAGTGAGCGGACACGAGCCGTCTACGAGCAGTACTTC.

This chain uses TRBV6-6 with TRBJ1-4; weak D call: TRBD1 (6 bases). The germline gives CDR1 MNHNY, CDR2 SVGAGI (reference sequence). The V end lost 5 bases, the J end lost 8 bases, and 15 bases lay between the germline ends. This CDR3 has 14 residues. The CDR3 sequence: CASSLQGVWEKLFF. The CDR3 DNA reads TGTGCCAGCAGTCTACAGGGCGTTTGGGAAAAACTGTTTTTT.

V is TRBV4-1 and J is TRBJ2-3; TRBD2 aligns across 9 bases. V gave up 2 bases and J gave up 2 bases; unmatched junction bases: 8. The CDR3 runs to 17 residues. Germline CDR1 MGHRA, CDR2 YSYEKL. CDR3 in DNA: TGCGCCAGCAGCCAACCTATGGGACTAGCTTCCACAGATACGCAGTATTTT. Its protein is CASSQPMGLASTDTQYF.

The CDR3 bases are TGTGCCAGCACCTCCGGGGACCCGCCGTTCTTC. Its translation is CASTSGDPPFF. The chain recombines TRBV28 with TRBJ2-1; D is possibly TRBD1 or TRBD2 (5 bases each). The germline gives CDR1 MDHEN, CDR2 SYDVKM. Trimming cost V 7 bases and J 15 bases, with 16 bases left between them. This CDR3 region has 11 residues.

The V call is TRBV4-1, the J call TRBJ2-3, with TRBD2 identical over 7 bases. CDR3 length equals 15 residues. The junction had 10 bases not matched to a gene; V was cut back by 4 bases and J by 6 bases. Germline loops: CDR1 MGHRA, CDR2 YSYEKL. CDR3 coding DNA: TGCGCCAGCAGCCTTCAAGCGGGAAGTTGGGATACGCAGTATTTT. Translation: CASSLQAGSWDTQYF.

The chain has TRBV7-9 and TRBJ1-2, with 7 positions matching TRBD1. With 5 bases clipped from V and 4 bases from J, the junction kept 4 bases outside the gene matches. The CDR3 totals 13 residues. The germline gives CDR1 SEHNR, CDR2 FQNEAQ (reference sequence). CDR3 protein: CASSPDRPYGYTF. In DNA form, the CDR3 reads TGTGCCAGCAGCCCGGACAGGCCCTATGGCTACACCTTC.

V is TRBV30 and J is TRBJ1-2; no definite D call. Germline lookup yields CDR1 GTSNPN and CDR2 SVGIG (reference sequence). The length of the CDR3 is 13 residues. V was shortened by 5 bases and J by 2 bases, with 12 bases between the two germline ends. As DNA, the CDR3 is TGTGCCTGGGCCTCACAGCTGAACTATGGCTACACCTTC. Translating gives CAWASQLNYGYTF.

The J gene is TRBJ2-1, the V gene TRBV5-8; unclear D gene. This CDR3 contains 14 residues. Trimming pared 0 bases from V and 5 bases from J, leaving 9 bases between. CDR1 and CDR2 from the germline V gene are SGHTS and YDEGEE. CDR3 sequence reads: CASSLDGRNNEQFF. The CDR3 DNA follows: TGTGCCAGCAGCTTGGACGGCAGAAACAATGAGCAGTTCTTC.